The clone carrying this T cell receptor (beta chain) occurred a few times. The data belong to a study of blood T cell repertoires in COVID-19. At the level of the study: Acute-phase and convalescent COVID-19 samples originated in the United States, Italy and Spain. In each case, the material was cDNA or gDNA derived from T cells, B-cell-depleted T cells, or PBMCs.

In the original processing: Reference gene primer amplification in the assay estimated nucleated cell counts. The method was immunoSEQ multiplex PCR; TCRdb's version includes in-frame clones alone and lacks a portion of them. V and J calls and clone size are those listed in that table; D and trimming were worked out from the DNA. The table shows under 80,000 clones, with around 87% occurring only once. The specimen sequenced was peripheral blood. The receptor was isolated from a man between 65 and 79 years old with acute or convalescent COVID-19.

CDR3 loop: CASGLASGAAAFF. In DNA form, the CDR3 reads TGTGCTAGTGGTTTGGCCTCTGGGGCAGCAGCTTTCTTT. The V call is TRBV12-5, the J call TRBJ1-1; possible D gene TRBD1, 5 bases. The CDR3 covers 13 residues. With 1 base removed from V and 10 bases from J, the gap between germline ends came to 13 bases. Germline V gives CDR1 LGHNT, CDR2 FRNRAP.